The T cell receptor (beta chain) described here comes from a study of T cells in Graves' hyperthyroidism and ophthalmopathy. Stable Graves' hyperthyroidism meant no ophthalmopathy progression within 18 months. Newly diagnosed hyperthyroidism patients aged 18 to 65 years had disease lasting under 2 months. Exclusion criteria comprised uncontrolled infection, other autoimmune disease, pregnancy or lactation. This clonotype has ten or more counts. RNA transcripts provided the source from which TCR beta CDR3 regions were amplified. With the HTBI primer set, the TCR CDR3 went through a first round of RT-PCR. One entry per CDR3 protein, called by TCRdb with MiXCR from the multiplex PCR reads. The sample has around 520,000 distinct CDR3 sequences; 14% are singletons. Germline CDR1 is MNHNS and CDR2 is SASEGT. CDR3 length: 13 residues. Trimming removed 7 bases at V and 0 bases at J, with 9 bases between.

This clonotype was obtained from a middle-aged woman with Graves' hyperthyroidism. The sequencing input was blood. J is TRBJ1-1 and V is TRBV6-1; no definite D call. CDR3 nucleotides: TGTGCCAGCATTACTAACTTGAACACTGAAGCTTTCTTT. Its translation: CASITNLNTEAFF.